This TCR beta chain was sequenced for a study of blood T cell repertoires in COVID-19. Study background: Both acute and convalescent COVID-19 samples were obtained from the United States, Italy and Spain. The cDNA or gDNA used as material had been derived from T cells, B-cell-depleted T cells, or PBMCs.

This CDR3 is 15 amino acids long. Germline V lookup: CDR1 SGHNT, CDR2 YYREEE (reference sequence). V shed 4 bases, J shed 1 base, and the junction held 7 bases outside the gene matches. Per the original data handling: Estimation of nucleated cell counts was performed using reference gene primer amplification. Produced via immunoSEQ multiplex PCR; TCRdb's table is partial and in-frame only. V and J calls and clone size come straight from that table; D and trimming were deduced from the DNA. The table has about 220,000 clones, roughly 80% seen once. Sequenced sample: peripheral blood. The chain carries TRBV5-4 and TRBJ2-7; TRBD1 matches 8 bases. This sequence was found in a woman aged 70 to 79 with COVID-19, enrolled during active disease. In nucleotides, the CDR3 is TGTGCCAGCAGCCCCGGGACAGGCCCTTCCTACGAGCAGTACTTC. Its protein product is CASSPGTGPSYEQYF.